This T cell receptor (beta chain) was recovered during a study of shared clonotypes between healthy human individuals. Study-wide results and caveats: Clonotypes which were not shared had lower generation probabilities than clonotypes that all four donors shared. Memory subsets generally showed lower estimated richness than naive subsets. Some naive CD4 clonotypes, about 5.5%, turned up in common across several donors.

Sorted-subset replicate PCR reactions contained roughly 210 ng DNA, corresponding to tens of thousands of T cell genomes. Libraries were prepared by immunoSEQ multiplex PCR; TCRdb keeps only in-frame clonotypes and omits some of them. The profile shows over a million clones, about 84% of them singletons. V shed 8 bases and J shed 0 bases, with 11 bases lying between them. The CDR3 extends over 15 amino acids. Looked up from germline, CDR1 is SGHAT and CDR2 is FQNNGV. As to this clone: As yet, its antigen is unknown.

The origin of this receptor is a man between 18 and 35 years old in good health. Some clones in this sample may be carry-over from other donors' samples. The V call is TRBV11-2, the J call TRBJ2-6; D is unresolved. The material sequenced was memory CD4+ T cells from PBMCs. Subset indicated: CD45RA-negative fraction. This CDR3 reads CASHSLSSGANVLTF. The DNA of the CDR3 is TGTGCCAGCCACTCATTGAGCTCTGGGGCCAACGTCCTGACTTTC.